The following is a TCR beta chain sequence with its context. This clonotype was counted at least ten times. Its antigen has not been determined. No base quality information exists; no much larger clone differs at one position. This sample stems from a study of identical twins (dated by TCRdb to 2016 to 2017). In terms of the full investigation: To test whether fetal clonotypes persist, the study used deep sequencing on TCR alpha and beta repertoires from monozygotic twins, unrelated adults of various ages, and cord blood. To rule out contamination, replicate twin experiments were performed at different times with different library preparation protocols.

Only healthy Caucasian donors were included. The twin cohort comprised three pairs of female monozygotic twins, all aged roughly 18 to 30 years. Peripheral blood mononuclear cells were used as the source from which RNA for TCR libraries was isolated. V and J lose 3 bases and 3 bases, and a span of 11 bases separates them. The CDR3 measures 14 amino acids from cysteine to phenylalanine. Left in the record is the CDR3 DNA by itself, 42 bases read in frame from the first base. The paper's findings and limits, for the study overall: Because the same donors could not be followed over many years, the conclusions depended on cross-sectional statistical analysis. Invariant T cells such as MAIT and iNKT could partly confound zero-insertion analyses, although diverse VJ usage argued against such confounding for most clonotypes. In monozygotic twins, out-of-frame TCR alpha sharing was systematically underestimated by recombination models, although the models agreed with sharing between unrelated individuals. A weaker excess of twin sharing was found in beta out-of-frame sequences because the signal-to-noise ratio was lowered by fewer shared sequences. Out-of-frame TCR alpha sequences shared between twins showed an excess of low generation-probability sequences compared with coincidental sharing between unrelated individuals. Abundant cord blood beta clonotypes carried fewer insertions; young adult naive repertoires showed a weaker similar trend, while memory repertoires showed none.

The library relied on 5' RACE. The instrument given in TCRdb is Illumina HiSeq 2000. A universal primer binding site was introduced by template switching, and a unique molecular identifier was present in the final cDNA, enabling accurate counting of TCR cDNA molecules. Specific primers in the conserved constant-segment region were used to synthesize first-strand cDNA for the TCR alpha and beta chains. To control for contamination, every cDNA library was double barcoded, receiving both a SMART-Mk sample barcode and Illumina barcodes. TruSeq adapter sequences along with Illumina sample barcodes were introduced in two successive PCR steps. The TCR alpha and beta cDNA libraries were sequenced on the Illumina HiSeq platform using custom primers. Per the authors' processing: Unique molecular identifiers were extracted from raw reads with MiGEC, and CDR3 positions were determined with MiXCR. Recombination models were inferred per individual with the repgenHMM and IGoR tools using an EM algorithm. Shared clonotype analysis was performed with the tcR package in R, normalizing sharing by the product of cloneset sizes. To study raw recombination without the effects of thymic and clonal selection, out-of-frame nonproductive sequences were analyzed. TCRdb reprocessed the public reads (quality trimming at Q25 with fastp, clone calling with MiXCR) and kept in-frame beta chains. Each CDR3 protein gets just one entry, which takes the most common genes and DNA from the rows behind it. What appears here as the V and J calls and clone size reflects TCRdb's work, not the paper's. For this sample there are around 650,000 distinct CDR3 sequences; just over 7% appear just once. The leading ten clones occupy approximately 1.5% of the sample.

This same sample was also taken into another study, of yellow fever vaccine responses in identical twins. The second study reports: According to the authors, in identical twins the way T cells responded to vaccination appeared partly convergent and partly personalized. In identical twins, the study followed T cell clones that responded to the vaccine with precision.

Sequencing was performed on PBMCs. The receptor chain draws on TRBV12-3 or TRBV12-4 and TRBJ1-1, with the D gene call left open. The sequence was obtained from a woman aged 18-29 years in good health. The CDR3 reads CASSFTVFDTEAFF. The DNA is TGTGCCAGCAGTTTTACGGTGTTCGACACTGAAGCTTTCTTT.